These 4 T cell receptor beta chains originate from one sample sequenced in a study of regulatory T cells in long-lasting Graves disease. Libraries of TCR beta came from iRepertoire HTBI primers plus Arm-PCR of CDR3 regions. TCRdb re-derived calls from the multiplex PCR reads in MiXCR, one entry per CDR3 protein. The sample records 250,000 to 400,000 distinct CDR3 sequences, 18% being singletons. Time point defined: newly diagnosed GD, antithyroid drugs for less than 3 months. Making the TCR library involved RNA that had been extracted from PBMCs. The starting material was peripheral blood mononuclear cells (PBMCs), obtained at new diagnosis, from a patient treated with antithyroid drugs. The receptors come from a female donor with Graves disease.

There are many counts of this clonotype. V gene TRBV11-2 combines with J gene TRBJ2-6; D not certain. The germline V gene encodes CDR1 SGHAT and CDR2 FQNNGV. There are 14 residues in the CDR3. Trimming removed 5 bases from V and 4 bases from J, with 9 bases in between. The CDR3 bases are TGTGCCAGCAGCCCCCGTTCCGGGGCCAACGTCCTGACTTTC. It encodes CASSPRSGANVLTF.

This clonotype was found many times. The V and J genes are TRBV10-2 and TRBJ2-7, with 8 bases matching TRBD1. The CDR3 totals 16 residues. CDR1 and CDR2 (germline): WSHSY, SAAADI. J was trimmed by 7 bases and V by 6 bases; bases with no gene match: 17. CDR3 bases: TGCGCCAGCAGACGAGGACGACAGGGGACCCCTCGAGAGCAGTACTTC. Protein sequence: CASRRGRQGTPREQYF.

This clonotype was counted ten times or more. The V call is TRBV28, the J call TRBJ1-1; TRBD1 might be the D (6 bases). Germline V gene lookup returns CDR1 MDHEN and CDR2 SYDVKM. The CDR3 totals 14 residues. Trimming took off 8 bases at V and 3 bases at J, with 16 bases between the two ends. CDR3: CASGETGRDTEAFF. The DNA of the CDR3 is TGTGCCAGCGGGGAAACAGGGAGGGACACTGAAGCTTTCTTT.

As regards this clonotype: A much larger clone lies a single base off, so this may be a read error. The CDR3 end shows no conserved phenylalanine or tryptophan, and so a read error is likely. This rearrangement joins TRBV2 to TRBJ2-1, with 11 bases fitting TRBD2. CDR1 and CDR2 (germline): SNHLY, FYNNEI. V lost 6 bases, J lost 7 bases, and 5 bases stayed unmatched. The CDR3 runs 14 residues. The CDR3 sequence: CASRQLAGGNEQFL. The CDR3 nucleotides are TGTGCCAGCAGACAGCTAGCGGGAGGAAATGAGCAGTTCCTC.